This TCR beta chain was sequenced during a study of cytomegalovirus exposure and HLA in healthy donors. With 60 Vbeta and 13 Jbeta primers, the PCR was carried out. Assay used: immunoSEQ multiplex PCR; TCRdb lists only in-frame clones, some missing. This sample's table reports approximately 150,000 clones. Germline CDR1 and CDR2: SNHLY and FYNNEI. The CDR3 length is 16 residues. Germline trimming cut 5 bases from V and 2 bases from J; bases unmatched to any gene: 6. The V call is TRBV2, the J call TRBJ2-3; TRBD2 aligns across 11 bases. The receptor was isolated from a middle-aged woman in good health and CMV-seronegative. Sequenced: PBMCs. Here the CDR3 reads CASSFGLAGATDTQYF. In nucleotides, the CDR3 is TGTGCCAGCAGTTTCGGACTAGCGGGCGCCACAGATACGCAGTATTTT.